Listed here are 26 T cell receptor beta chains from one sample, sequenced in a study of long-term antiretroviral therapy in people with HIV. Survey-level resolution applied to immunoSEQ assay v3.0. Sequencing used immunoSEQ multiplex PCR; TCRdb keeps in-frame clones, though not all of them. The sample records 15,000 or so clones, approximately 91% being singletons. The sample in question was unsorted PBMCs, obtained 6.2 years after starting antiretroviral therapy. The receptors here all came from a man in his forties with HIV.

This clone occurred once. Germline is not matched at one junction end, which may reflect a read error. The V and J genes are TRBV9 and TRBJ1-2; D possibly corresponds to TRBD1 (5 bases). Per the germline V gene, CDR1 is SGDLS and CDR2 is YYNGEE. The CDR3 runs to 10 residues. The DNA for the CDR3 is TGTGCCAGCAGCGGAGGGACCCAACACTTC. Its protein is CASSGGTQHF.

This clone was seen once. The chain is built from TRBV19 and TRBJ2-7; TRBD1 agrees at 12 bases. This CDR3 is 14 amino acids long. V trimming: 10 bases; J trimming: 6 bases; junction bases outside the gene matches: 10. Germline-derived CDR1 and CDR2 are LNHDA and SQIVND (reference sequence). For the CDR3, the DNA is TGTGCCACCTCCTGGGGGACAGGGGGCCTCGAGCAGTACTTC. Its protein product is CATSWGTGGLEQYF.

V usage is TRBV4-2 and J usage is TRBJ1-1; D call uncertain. Trimming took off 0 bases at V and 4 bases at J, with 9 bases between the two ends. Per the germline V gene, CDR1 is LGHNA and CDR2 is YNFKEQ. The length of the CDR3 is 14 residues. CDR3 in DNA: TGTGCCAGCAGCCAAGAAACCCGAGGCACTGAAGCTTTCTTT. This sequence encodes CASSQETRGTEAFF.

This clone occurred once. The chain joins TRBV29-1 to TRBJ2-7; 9 bases match TRBD2. This CDR3 region has 13 residues. Losses at the gene ends were 4 bases for V and 3 bases for J; bases not matched to a gene: 4. Germline CDR1 reads SQVTM; CDR2 reads ANQGSEA. The CDR3 spells CSVATSGFYEQYF. CDR3 DNA sequence: TGCAGCGTTGCGACTAGCGGATTCTACGAGCAGTACTTC.

The rearrangement uses TRBV29-1 and TRBJ2-5, with 8 positions matching TRBD2. This CDR3 contains 13 residues. Trimming cost V 6 bases and J 3 bases; bases outside gene matches: 6. Germline V lookup: CDR1 SQVTM, CDR2 ANQGSEA. CDR3 in DNA: TGCAGCGTAGGGAAACTAGCGGAAGAGACCCAGTACTTC. Its protein is CSVGKLAEETQYF.

The chain couples TRBV6-6 to TRBJ1-1; D is undetermined. Germline V gene sequence: CDR1 MNHNY, CDR2 SVGAGI (reference sequence). This CDR3 has 15 residues. The V and J ends lost 0 bases and 3 bases respectively, with 11 bases between them. CDR3 sequence: CASSYSTSTYTEAFF. The DNA for the CDR3 is TGTGCCAGCAGTTACTCGACCAGTACCTACACTGAAGCTTTCTTT.

V and J are TRBV28 and TRBJ2-5; D is unclear. The CDR3 totals 16 residues. Trimming left V 2 bases short and J 3 bases short, with 16 bases between. Per germline, CDR1 MDHEN and CDR2 SYDVKM. The CDR3 region has the DNA TGTGCCAGCAGTTTAAATAGCCCCATCCCCAAAGAGACCCAGTACTTC. This codes for CASSLNSPIPKETQYF.

This clone was counted between two and nine times. This rearrangement joins TRBV30 to TRBJ1-1; 8 nucleotides line up with TRBD1. This CDR3 region has 16 residues. Germline lookup yields CDR1 GTSNPN and CDR2 SVGIG (reference sequence). The J segment lost 1 base and the V segment lost 3 bases, leaving 10 bases of the junction unmatched. The DNA of the CDR3 is TGTGCCTGGAGGACAGGGGCCGCTGTTTGGAACACTGAAGCTTTCTTT. Its protein product is CAWRTGAAVWNTEAFF.

J is TRBJ2-3 and V is TRBV27; D is unresolved. V was cut by 3 bases and J by 2 bases, with 12 bases left in between. The V gene's germline CDR1 is MNHEY and CDR2 SMNVEV (reference sequence). The CDR3 extends over 15 amino acids. In nucleotides, the CDR3 is TGTGCCAGCAGTTTTTCGATAAGCCTCACAGATACGCAGTATTTT. Protein: CASSFSISLTDTQYF.

The chain employs TRBV6-4 and TRBJ2-6; D possibly corresponds to TRBD1 (5 bases). The CDR3 consists of 17 residues. V was clipped by 5 bases and J by 2 bases, with 16 bases between them. CDR1 is MRHNA, CDR2 SNTAGT, per germline. CDR3 residues: CASSPNPARAGANVLTF. The CDR3 DNA sequence: TGTGCCAGCAGTCCCAACCCCGCCAGGGCTGGGGCCAACGTCCTGACTTTC.

The gene calls are TRBV2 and TRBJ2-5; D is perhaps TRBD1 (6 bases). This CDR3 has 14 residues. Germline V gene sequence: CDR1 SNHLY, CDR2 FYNNEI. V lost 6 bases and J 4 bases, leaving 15 bases between the germline ends. The CDR3 sequence: CASRSNLRGETQYF. The CDR3 DNA is TGTGCCAGCAGGTCGAATCTCAGGGGAGAGACCCAGTACTTC.

The V call is TRBV7-8, the J call TRBJ1-4, with TRBD1 matching 11 bases. V lost 1 base to trimming and J lost 1 base; unmatched junction nucleotides: 5. The CDR3 is 18 amino acids. Germline values: CDR1 SGHVS, CDR2 FQNEAQ. CDR3: CASSLGPGTGGTNEKLFF. In nucleotides, the CDR3 is TGTGCCAGCAGCTTAGGTCCCGGGACAGGGGGAACTAATGAAAAACTGTTTTTT.

The V call is TRBV27, the J call TRBJ1-2, with 7 nucleotides matching TRBD1. The CDR3 consists of 16 residues. V trimming: 4 bases; J trimming: 1 base; junction bases outside the gene matches: 9. Per the germline V gene, CDR1 is MNHEY and CDR2 is SMNVEV (reference sequence). CDR3 DNA sequence: TGTGCCAGCAGTTCCAGGACAGGAGACTTTAACTATGGCTACACCTTC. It encodes CASSSRTGDFNYGYTF.

The chain has TRBV19 and TRBJ2-5; D remains ambiguous. The V gene's germline CDR1 is LNHDA and CDR2 SQIVND (reference sequence). The V end was cut by 3 bases, the J end by 0 bases, with 5 bases between. CDR3 length equals 13 residues. CDR3: CASSMANQETQYF. The CDR3 region has the DNA TGTGCCAGTAGTATGGCTAACCAAGAGACCCAGTACTTC.

The chain links TRBV5-5 to TRBJ1-1; no clear D gene. This CDR3 is built from 13 residues. The germline V gene encodes CDR1 SGHKS and CDR2 YYEKEE (reference sequence). With 0 bases removed from V and 3 bases from J, the gap between germline ends came to 6 bases. The CDR3 protein is CASSLVGDTEAFF. CDR3 coding DNA: TGTGCCAGCAGCTTGGTGGGAGACACTGAAGCTTTCTTT.

The chain is built from TRBV28 and TRBJ2-7; 10 positions agree with TRBD2. The CDR3 contains 15 residues. Germline V lookup: CDR1 MDHEN, CDR2 SYDVKM. V shed 5 bases and J 3 bases; nucleotides not matched to a gene: 7. CDR3 residues: CASSAFSGGLYEQYF. CDR3 sequence (DNA): TGTGCCAGCAGTGCTTTTAGCGGGGGGCTCTACGAGCAGTACTTC.

This sequence joins TRBV19 and TRBJ2-7; tentative D call: TRBD1 (6 bases). The V end was cut by 3 bases, the J end by 4 bases, with 7 bases between. The length of the CDR3 is 12 residues. The germline CDR1 and CDR2 sequences are LNHDA and SQIVND (reference sequence). CDR3 coding DNA: TGTGCCAGTAGTATCGACAGGTACGAGCAGTACTTC. Translating it yields CASSIDRYEQYF.

The chain has TRBV27 and TRBJ1-5; D ambiguous. V dropped 5 bases and J dropped 9 bases, with 17 bases sitting between them. Per germline, CDR1 MNHEY and CDR2 SMNVEV (reference sequence). The CDR3 totals 14 residues. The CDR3 reads CASSPKMTVRPQHF. Written as DNA, the CDR3 is TGTGCCAGCAGTCCAAAAATGACCGTTCGGCCCCAGCATTTT.

V gene TRBV5-1 combines with J gene TRBJ1-4, with 7 positions matching TRBD1. The germline V gene encodes CDR1 SGHRS and CDR2 YFSETQ. The CDR3 is 15 amino acids. V lost 3 bases to trimming and J lost 5 bases; unmatched junction nucleotides: 7. As DNA, the CDR3 is TGCGCCAGCAGCTACCTACAGGGGTTCAATGAAAAACTGTTTTTT. Its protein is CASSYLQGFNEKLFF.

V usage is TRBV9 and J usage is TRBJ2-7, with TRBD2 matching over 7 bases. Losses at the gene ends were 2 bases for V and 2 bases for J; bases not matched to a gene: 10. The CDR3 sequence is 16 residues long. The germline V gene has CDR1 SGDLS and CDR2 YYNGEE. The CDR3 protein is CASSVRGGSSTYEQYF. In DNA, the CDR3 is TGTGCCAGCAGCGTTAGGGGCGGGAGTTCAACCTACGAGCAGTACTTC.

In its sample, this clone was seen once. The CDR3 loop is CASSVVGFTGHGDEQFF. The CDR3 coding sequence is TGTGCCAGCAGCGTAGTCGGGTTCACAGGGCATGGGGATGAGCAGTTCTTC. The genes are TRBV9 and TRBJ2-1; perhaps TRBD1 as D (6 bases). This CDR3 comprises 17 residues. Germline V CDR1 and CDR2: SGDLS, YYNGEE. V dropped 0 bases and J dropped 8 bases, with 21 bases sitting between them.

The V and J genes are TRBV4-3 and TRBJ2-3, with a possible D match to TRBD2 (6 bases). Germline V gene data show CDR1 as LGHNA and CDR2 as YSLEER. Trimming took off 3 bases at V and 0 bases at J, with 16 bases between the two ends. This CDR3 is built from 17 residues. The CDR3 region is CASSQSRNGRSTDTQYF. CDR3 bases: TGCGCCAGCAGCCAGTCTCGGAACGGGAGAAGCACAGATACGCAGTATTTT.

The chain links TRBV7-6 to TRBJ1-1, with 7 positions matching TRBD1. The V gene's germline CDR1 is SGHVS and CDR2 FNYEAQ. After removal of 1 base from V and 1 base from J, the junction contained 6 bases not matched to a gene. The CDR3 runs to 16 residues. The CDR3 region has the DNA TGTGCCAGCAGCTTAGATTGGACAGGACAGAACACTGAAGCTTTCTTT. Residues: CASSLDWTGQNTEAFF.

J is TRBJ2-7 and V is TRBV2; D not certain. The CDR3 contains 13 residues. The V and J ends lost 6 bases and 4 bases respectively, with 13 bases between them. From germline, CDR1 is SNHLY and CDR2 FYNNEI. The chain's CDR3 is CASSGVGQYEQYF. The CDR3 nucleotides are TGTGCCAGCAGCGGTGTAGGGCAGTACGAGCAGTACTTC.

This clone occurred a few times. The V and J genes are TRBV7-6 and TRBJ2-7, with 8 bases fitting TRBD1. The CDR3 loop spans 15 amino acids. The germline gives CDR1 SGHVS, CDR2 FNYEAQ. The trim removed 5 bases at V and 2 bases at J, leaving 8 bases unmatched. This chain's CDR3 is CASSAHRGTTYEQYF. CDR3 nucleotides: TGTGCCAGCAGCGCACACAGGGGGACAACCTACGAGCAGTACTTC.

V gene TRBV5-1 combines with J gene TRBJ2-4; D is unclear. The CDR3 extends over 17 amino acids. V dropped 0 bases and J dropped 9 bases, with 22 bases sitting between them. Germline lookup yields CDR1 SGHRS and CDR2 YFSETQ. The CDR3 coding sequence is TGCGCCAGCAGCTTGGCTTCAACCACAGCCCTCCGTGTCATTCAGTACTTC. It is translated as CASSLASTTALRVIQYF. The whole variable domain, filled in from reference TRBV5-1 and TRBJ2-4, reads KAGVTQTPRYLIKTRGQQVTLSCSPISGHRSVSWYQQTPGQGLQFLFEYFSETQRNKGNFPGRFSGRQFSNSRSEMNVSTLELGDSALYLCASSLASTTALRVIQYFGAGTRLSVL.